This T cell receptor (beta chain) was identified in a study of blood T cell repertoires in COVID-19. The wider study: Italy, Spain and the United States were the sources of the convalescent and acute COVID-19 samples. PBMCs, B-cell-depleted T cells, or T cells provided the cDNA or gDNA that made up the material.

Only in-frame clones appear in the TCRdb table, and some are missing; sequencing was by immunoSEQ multiplex PCR. This table has 200,000 to 300,000 clones, more than 70% appearing once. Trimming stripped 8 bases from V and 4 bases from J, with 23 bases between. The CDR3 loop spans 17 amino acids. Germline V CDR1 and CDR2: SGHNT, YENEEA. Sequencing was done on a sample of peripheral blood. The TCR comes from a woman in her twenties or thirties with COVID-19, enrolled during active disease. The chain uses TRBV11-3 and TRBJ2-2, with a weak D call TRBD2 (6 bases). The CDR3 here is CASSPSRGGGATGELFF. CDR3 bases: TGTGCCAGCTCCCCCTCCCGGGGTGGCGGGGCCACCGGGGAGCTGTTTTTT.